A single sample is the source of the 24 T cell receptor beta chains below, sequenced in a study of blood T cell repertoires in COVID-19 (TCRdb year 2020). Receptor libraries were prepared by the immunoSEQ multiplex PCR assay. Drawn from immuneACCESS, this table holds only the in-frame rearrangements with V and J called that TCRdb kept. Clones are partly lost; checked studies trace under half to an unresolved V gene and leave the rest unexplained. The sample table contains a few hundred thousand clones; only one count was recorded for about four fifths of them. Of the sample, approximately 2% falls within the top ten clones. Sequenced material: peripheral blood. The source of these receptors is a man aged 25 to 40 who had recovered from COVID-19.

The chain carries TRBV7-9 and TRBJ1-1, with D unresolved. This CDR3 contains 14 residues. The V and J ends lost 5 bases and 4 bases respectively, with 14 bases between them. In germline, CDR1 is SEHNR, CDR2 FQNEAQ (reference sequence). Written as DNA, the CDR3 is TGTGCCAGCAGCCTCGCGAAGGAGAGCACTGAAGCTTTCTTT. It codes for CASSLAKESTEAFF.

The V and J genes are TRBV29-1 and TRBJ1-3; the D gene is possibly TRBD1 (5 bases). Germline lookup yields CDR1 SQVTM and CDR2 ANQGSEA. Trimming removed 7 bases from V and 0 bases from J, with 10 bases in between. The CDR3 spans 13 residues. This CDR3 is CSAADSSGNTIYF. The CDR3 coding sequence is TGCAGCGCCGCCGACAGCTCTGGAAACACCATATATTTT.

The CDR3 region has the DNA TGTGCCAGCACAGGGGGCATCTGGACTTTCTTT. It translates to CASTGGIWTFF. The chain links TRBV28 to TRBJ1-1, with TRBD1 matching over 8 bases. Germline V gene sequence: CDR1 MDHEN, CDR2 SYDVKM. This CDR3 comprises 11 residues. The trim removed 7 bases at V and 12 bases at J, leaving 7 bases unmatched.

The rearrangement joins TRBV10-1 to TRBJ1-3; 7 bases map to TRBD1. The CDR3 extends over 14 amino acids. Germline V CDR1 and CDR2: WNHNN, SYGVQD (reference sequence). J was trimmed by 1 base and V by 5 bases; bases with no gene match: 2. CDR3 amino acids: CASSQQGSGNTIYF. DNA for the CDR3: TGCGCCAGCAGTCAACAGGGGTCTGGAAACACCATATATTTT.

The chain joins TRBV19 to TRBJ2-3, with 7 bases matching TRBD1. The germline gives CDR1 LNHDA, CDR2 SQIVND (reference sequence). The length of the CDR3 is 14 residues. V gave up 6 bases and J gave up 2 bases; unmatched junction bases: 5. CDR3 coding DNA: TGTGCCAGTAGCTTGGACAGGTCCACAGATACGCAGTATTTT. This codes for CASSLDRSTDTQYF.

This clone was seen repeatedly, ten times or more. The chain joins TRBV3-1 (or the pseudogene TRBV3-2) to TRBJ1-2, with 8 bases lining up with TRBD1. CDR3 size: 14 residues. V shed 6 bases, J shed 5 bases, and the junction held 8 bases outside the gene matches. Germline CDR1 reads LGHDT; CDR2 reads YNNKEL (reference sequence). CDR3 amino acids: CASSPPGTGYGYTF. The CDR3 DNA reads as TGTGCCAGCAGTCCTCCCGGGACAGGATATGGCTACACCTTC.

The chain couples TRBV7-3 to TRBJ1-1; D is undetermined. Germline V gene sequence: CDR1 SGHTA, CDR2 FQGTGA. Deletions cut 2 bases from V and 3 bases from J, with 7 bases between. CDR3 length: 13 amino acids. CDR3 in DNA: TGTGCCAGCAGCTTACTGGGAGACACTGAAGCTTTCTTT. Residues: CASSLLGDTEAFF.

V and J are TRBV19 and TRBJ1-5; D is unresolved. V was pared by 5 bases and J by 6 bases, with 11 bases between. The CDR3 totals 13 residues. Germline V gene lookup returns CDR1 LNHDA and CDR2 SQIVND (reference sequence). Here the CDR3 DNA reads TGTGCCAGTAGTGATCTCGGTGCTCAGCCCCAGCATTTT. It yields the protein CASSDLGAQPQHF.

The V gene is TRBV7-9, the J gene TRBJ1-2, with D tentatively TRBD1 (5 bases). Germline-derived CDR1 and CDR2 are SEHNR and FQNEAQ (reference sequence). V was shortened by 3 bases and J by 7 bases, with 15 bases between the two germline ends. This CDR3 spans 14 amino acids. The CDR3 bases are TGTGCCAGCAGCTTTTCCCCAGGGCTGGGTGGCTACACCTTC. Residues: CASSFSPGLGGYTF.

The rearrangement uses TRBV5-1 and TRBJ2-7; D perhaps matches TRBD1 (5 bases). Trimming stripped 4 bases from V and 4 bases from J, with 12 bases between. The germline V gene encodes CDR1 SGHRS and CDR2 YFSETQ. The CDR3 runs to 13 residues. CDR3 loop: CASSPLDSYEQYF. Here the CDR3 DNA reads TGCGCCAGCAGCCCTCTAGACAGTTACGAGCAGTACTTC.

The chain's CDR3 is CASHRSGLDQTQYF. The CDR3 DNA follows: TGTGCCAGCCATAGGAGCGGACTAGATCAGACCCAGTACTTC. The chain is built from TRBV2 and TRBJ2-5, with 7 bases lining up with TRBD2. The germline CDR1 and CDR2 sequences are SNHLY and FYNNEI. The length of the CDR3 is 14 residues. V shed 8 bases, J shed 6 bases, and the junction held 12 bases outside the gene matches.

The chain recombines TRBV28 with TRBJ2-1, with 10 nucleotides matching TRBD1. The CDR3 is 15 amino acids. V gave up 3 bases and J gave up 2 bases; unmatched junction bases: 1. CDR1 is MDHEN and CDR2 is SYDVKM in the germline V gene. The CDR3 reads CASSFGQGAYNEQFF. In DNA form, the CDR3 reads TGTGCCAGCAGTTTCGGACAGGGGGCCTACAATGAGCAGTTCTTC.

V is TRBV5-1 and J is TRBJ2-5; no firm D call. CDR1 and CDR2 (germline): SGHRS, YFSETQ. The CDR3 runs to 12 residues. With 0 bases removed from V and 7 bases from J, the gap between germline ends came to 7 bases. In DNA form, the CDR3 reads TGCGCCAGCAGCTTGGAATCAGGGACCCAGTACTTC. Translating it yields CASSLESGTQYF.

About this clone: The junction shows a germline mismatch at one end, possibly a read error. In the same sample, other DNA sequences code for this CDR3. The chain recombines TRBV18 with TRBJ1-2; D gene uncertain. Germline V CDR1 and CDR2: KGHSH, LQKENI. The CDR3 is 15 amino acids. The CDR3 sequence is CASSPDAIPNYGYTF. The DNA of the CDR3 is TGTGCCAGCTCACCCGATGCTATCCCTAACTATGGCTACACTTTC.

The chain joins TRBV28 to TRBJ1-6, with a weak D call TRBD1 (5 bases). Germline V gives CDR1 MDHEN, CDR2 SYDVKM. This CDR3 comprises 13 residues. The V and J ends lost 7 bases and 10 bases respectively, with 14 bases between them. CDR3 coding DNA: TGTGCCAGCACCCTGGGGGGTGACTCACCCCTCCACTTT. It encodes CASTLGGDSPLHF.

This clone turned up a few times. The V gene is TRBV2, the J gene TRBJ1-6; D gene unclear. Between the trimmed V and J ends, which lost 8 bases and 5 bases, there was a span of 13 bases. CDR1 is SNHLY and CDR2 is FYNNEI in the germline V gene. The CDR3 totals 14 residues. The CDR3 loop reads CASGEPLNNSPLHF. As DNA, the CDR3 is TGTGCCAGCGGGGAGCCACTCAATAATTCACCCCTCCACTTT.

CDR3 sequence: CASSEMSPPNSPLHF. In nucleotides, the CDR3 is TGTGCCAGCAGTGAGATGAGTCCTCCCAATTCACCCCTCCACTTT. The J gene is TRBJ1-6, the V gene TRBV2; D is unresolved. Trimming left V 3 bases short and J 7 bases short, with 13 bases between. This CDR3 spans 15 amino acids. From germline, CDR1 is SNHLY and CDR2 FYNNEI.

The chain couples TRBV7-8 to TRBJ1-5; 8 bases are shared with TRBD1. Germline V gene lookup returns CDR1 SGHVS and CDR2 FQNEAQ. There are 15 residues in the CDR3. After removal of 2 bases from V and 9 bases from J, the junction contained 9 bases not matched to a gene. CDR3 DNA sequence: TGTGCCAGCAGCTTAACGAGGACAGGGACGAGGCCCCAGCATTTT. Its protein is CASSLTRTGTRPQHF.

CDR3 residues: CASTKGEASNIQYF. CDR3 nucleotides: TGTGCCAGCACCAAAGGGGAGGCTTCTAACATTCAGTACTTC. J is TRBJ2-4 and V is TRBV7-9; D is possibly TRBD2 (6 bases). The germline CDR1 and CDR2 sequences are SEHNR and FQNEAQ (reference sequence). There are 14 residues in the CDR3. V lost 7 bases and J lost 7, with 17 bases in between.

This rearrangement joins TRBV3-1 (or the pseudogene TRBV3-2) to TRBJ2-7; a weak D match, TRBD2 (6 bases). Germline V gene sequence: CDR1 LGHDT, CDR2 YNNKEL (reference sequence). CDR3 length equals 13 residues. CDR3 sequence reads: CASRPRRAYEQYV. The CDR3 DNA follows: TGTGCGAGCCGACCCCGGAGGGCCTACGAGCAGTACGTC.

This clone was seen a single time. The chain links TRBV7-7 to TRBJ1-6; possible D gene TRBD1, 5 bases. V was cut by 7 bases and J by 0 bases, with 16 bases left in between. Germline CDR1 is SSHAT and CDR2 is FNYEAQ (reference sequence). The CDR3 has 17 residues. CDR3 sequence (DNA): TGTGCCAGCACCCTCCCAGGAGGGGCCTCCTATAATTCACCCCTCCACTTT. Protein sequence: CASTLPGGASYNSPLHF.

The genes are TRBV27 and TRBJ2-1, with TRBD1 identical over 8 bases. Trimming removed 8 bases from V and 7 bases from J; junction bases left unmatched: 16. This CDR3 is built from 16 residues. Per the germline V gene, CDR1 is MNHEY and CDR2 is SMNVEV (reference sequence). The CDR3 DNA reads TGTGCCAGCCTTGCCCCAGGGGGCGCGCCATTGAATGAGCAGTTCTTC. Translated, it gives CASLAPGGAPLNEQFF.

The gene calls are TRBV6-5 and TRBJ2-7; tentative D call: TRBD1 (6 bases). The germline CDR1 and CDR2 sequences are MNHEY and SVGAGI. Trimming left V 5 bases short and J 1 base short, with 15 bases between. This CDR3 is 15 amino acids long. CDR3 in amino acids: CASSRYVGASYEQYF. The CDR3 DNA reads as TGTGCCAGCAGTCGTTACGTGGGGGCTTCCTACGAGCAGTACTTC.

V is TRBV4-1 and J is TRBJ1-2; D perhaps matches TRBD1 (5 bases). This CDR3 comprises 13 residues. Trimming removed 0 bases from V and 8 bases from J, with 10 bases in between. CDR1 MGHRA and CDR2 YSYEKL come from the germline V gene. CDR3 in amino acids: CASSQESGSGYTF. CDR3 DNA: TGCGCCAGCAGCCAAGAATCAGGGTCCGGCTACACCTTC.